These 21 T cell receptor beta chains share one sample of origin, sequenced in a study of T cells expressing NK-cell markers. TCRdb re-called the 5' RACE reads and shows each CDR3 protein once, DNA omitted. The repertoire table contains 400,000 to 500,000 distinct CDR3 sequences. The sample consisted of blood T cells: a sorted CD56 or NKG2C T cell subset, CD4+ or CD8+ T cells, or bulk PBMC T cells (not recorded which). The receptor source for this set is a woman between 18 and 75 years old in good health.

The chain carries TRBV6-2 or TRBV6-3 and TRBJ1-5; TCRdb selects TRBD1, and the lack of DNA leaves this call unchecked. The CDR3 length is 16 residues. Germline values: CDR1 MNHEY, CDR2 SVGEGT. The CDR3 sequence: CASSTRTGFTNQPQHF.

This sequence joins TRBV15 and TRBJ2-3; the D call of TRBD1 rests on TCRdb alone, since no DNA is present to check it. CDR3 length equals 14 residues. CDR1 and CDR2 (germline): LNHNV, YYDKDF (reference sequence). CDR3 protein: CATSGRGGADTQYF.

This chain joins TRBV25-1 and TRBJ2-5; TCRdb's assignment of TRBD2 cannot be checked, as there is no DNA. The CDR3 runs to 13 residues. The germline gives CDR1 MGHDK, CDR2 SYGVNS. CDR3 sequence: CASSEWGVETQYF.

This chain uses TRBV20-1 with TRBJ2-2; TCRdb selects TRBD1, and the lack of DNA leaves this call unchecked. From germline, CDR1 is DFQATT and CDR2 SNEGSKA (reference sequence). The CDR3 spans 12 residues. The CDR3 protein is CSWTGESGELFF.

This chain links TRBV6-1 with TRBJ2-2; TCRdb calls TRBD2, which cannot be checked without DNA. The CDR3 has 14 amino acids. Germline lookup yields CDR1 MNHNS and CDR2 SASEGT. This chain's CDR3 is CASARGDSTGELFF.

CDR3 residues: CASSSYRNSPLHF. The chain links TRBV12-3 or TRBV12-4 to TRBJ1-6. CDR3 length: 13 amino acids.

This sequence joins TRBV4-1 and TRBJ2-7. The CDR3 contains 15 residues. CDR1 is MGHRA, CDR2 YSYEKL, per germline. The CDR3 loop is CASSQVVGPAYEQYF.

This rearrangement joins TRBV10-3 to TRBJ1-2; absent DNA, TCRdb's TRBD1 call cannot be checked. The CDR3 runs to 19 residues. Per the germline V gene, CDR1 is ENHRY and CDR2 is SYGVKD. CDR3 loop: CAISWRTGGTYAAGYGYTF.

The V gene is TRBV20-1, the J gene TRBJ2-7; TCRdb picks TRBD2, but there is no DNA to check that call. The V gene's germline CDR1 is DFQATT and CDR2 SNEGSKA (reference sequence). The CDR3 extends over 15 amino acids. The CDR3: CSARGGIMRGYEQYF.

The genes are TRBV30 and TRBJ2-3; the D gene TCRdb calls, TRBD2, cannot be checked with no DNA. The CDR3 is 13 residues long. Germline V CDR1 and CDR2: GTSNPN, SVGIG (reference sequence). The CDR3 is CACHSQSTDTQYF.

The CDR3 sequence is CSASGGVLAGTDTQYF. The chain recombines TRBV20-1 with TRBJ2-3; TCRdb gives TRBD2 as the D gene, but with no DNA this cannot be confirmed. The CDR3 spans 16 residues. Germline V CDR1 and CDR2: DFQATT, SNEGSKA (reference sequence).

The chain employs TRBV20-1 and TRBJ2-5; TCRdb proposes TRBD1, but this gene call is untestable without DNA. The CDR3 contains 14 residues. Germline-derived CDR1 and CDR2 are DFQATT and SNEGSKA (reference sequence). The CDR3 spells CSATPGRFRETQYF.

This sequence joins TRBV6-2 or TRBV6-3 and TRBJ2-2; the D call from TCRdb, TRBD2, cannot be confirmed without DNA. Germline V lookup: CDR1 MNHEY, CDR2 SVGEGT. This CDR3 contains 15 residues. CDR3 region: CASRTSGRAGGELFF.

This sequence joins TRBV4-3 and TRBJ2-2; there is no DNA to check the TCRdb D call of TRBD1. The germline V gene has CDR1 LGHNA and CDR2 YSLEER. The CDR3 has 17 amino acids. The CDR3 sequence: CASSQANRVGGTGELFF.

The gene calls are TRBV7-8 and TRBJ1-3. CDR1 is SGHVS and CDR2 is FQNEAQ in the germline V gene. The CDR3 totals 15 residues. The chain's CDR3 is CASSLEWGSGNTIYF.

The chain uses TRBV7-6 and TRBJ2-5; TCRdb names TRBD1, which stays unverified in the absence of DNA. The CDR3 spans 14 residues. Germline V lookup: CDR1 SGHVS, CDR2 FNYEAQ. CDR3 protein: CASSLVGGYETQYF.

The chain joins TRBV20-1 to TRBJ2-3; without DNA, the TCRdb call of TRBD1 cannot be checked. There are 16 residues in the CDR3. CDR1 is DFQATT, CDR2 SNEGSKA, per germline (reference sequence). CDR3 region: CSARVSGGPNTDTQYF.

V gene TRBV20-1 combines with J gene TRBJ1-1; the TRBD1 assignment by TCRdb is unverifiable without DNA. The CDR3 covers 14 residues. Germline V lookup: CDR1 DFQATT, CDR2 SNEGSKA (reference sequence). The chain's CDR3 is CSARTQGFNTEAFF.

This sequence joins TRBV6-1 and TRBJ2-2; lacking DNA, the TRBD2 call made by TCRdb goes unchecked. CDR3 size: 14 residues. Germline values: CDR1 MNHNS, CDR2 SASEGT. The CDR3 sequence is CASLRQGGTGELFF.

The chain is built from TRBV5-1 and TRBJ2-5. Germline CDR1 is SGHRS and CDR2 is YFSETQ. CDR3 length: 13 amino acids. The CDR3 here is CASSSKNQETQYF.

The rearrangement uses TRBV20-1 and TRBJ2-7; TCRdb selects TRBD1, and the lack of DNA leaves this call unchecked. Germline V lookup: CDR1 DFQATT, CDR2 SNEGSKA (reference sequence). This CDR3 region has 13 residues. CDR3 in amino acids: CSASGGPSYEQYF.